This note documents a single T cell receptor beta chain sequence. The germline gene is not matched at one end of the junction; a read error may be the cause. These data belong to a study of beta chain features in type 1 diabetes. Germline-derived CDR1 and CDR2 are SEHNR and FQNEAQ (reference sequence). The CDR3 runs to 14 residues. Expressed TCRB transcripts were sequenced after all isolated RNA was converted to cDNA. Method: immunoSEQ multiplex PCR; TCRdb's copy keeps in-frame clones and lacks some. The profile shows about 330,000 clones, around 10% of them singletons. This receptor was identified in a woman aged 30 to 39 in good health. Sequencing was done on a sample of naive CD4+ T cells from blood. V and J are TRBV7-9 and TRBJ2-7; TRBD1 might be the D (5 bases). The CDR3 sequence: CASSQSTVTYEQYF. The CDR3 DNA sequence: TGCGCCAGCAGCCAATCGACAGTAACCTACGAGCAGTACTTC.